These 19 T cell receptor beta chains came from one sample sequenced in a study of T cell responses to AZD1222 COVID-19 vaccine. Sequencing used immunoSEQ multiplex PCR; TCRdb keeps in-frame clones, though not all of them. Here the sample spans 65,000 to 90,000 clones, 70% to 90% being singletons. Sequenced here: peripheral blood, sampled 28 days after the second AZD1222 dose. The receptor set was obtained from an adult who received the AZD1222 COVID-19 vaccine.

J is TRBJ1-5 and V is TRBV6-5; D gene unclear. Germline CDR1 and CDR2: MNHEY and SVGAGI. Trimming left V 10 bases short and J 10 bases short, with 20 bases between. The CDR3 has 13 amino acids. This CDR3 is CATSLGGVSPQHF. CDR3 in DNA: TGTGCCACCTCCCTAGGTGGGGTAAGTCCCCAGCATTTT.

The chain links TRBV10-3 to TRBJ1-3, with unresolved D. This CDR3 spans 13 amino acids. V dropped 8 bases and J dropped 0 bases, with 8 bases sitting between them. Germline assignment: CDR1 ENHRY and CDR2 SYGVKD. The chain's CDR3 is CAIGSFSGNTIYF. The CDR3, as DNA: TGTGCCATCGGCAGCTTCTCTGGAAACACCATATATTTT.

Of note for this clone: This sequence may be a read error, since a much larger clone differs from it by one base. Other nucleotide sequences in the sample specify the same CDR3. V gene TRBV6-5 combines with J gene TRBJ2-7, with 10 bases fitting TRBD1. V lost 6 bases and J lost 5; bases outside the gene matches: 4. This CDR3 contains 13 residues. Per the germline V gene, CDR1 is MNHEY and CDR2 is SVGAGI. DNA for the CDR3: TGTGCCAGCAGAAGAGACAGGGGGCACGAGCAGTACTTC. This sequence encodes CASRRDRGHEQYF.

V and J are TRBV19 and TRBJ2-3; D is undetermined. This CDR3 contains 14 residues. V was shortened by 6 bases and J by 0 bases, with 10 bases between the two germline ends. CDR1 is LNHDA and CDR2 is SQIVND in the germline V gene (reference sequence). The CDR3 coding sequence is TGTGCCAGTAGCTTGTCTCGTAGCACAGATACGCAGTATTTT. Translating gives CASSLSRSTDTQYF.

V and J are TRBV29-1 and TRBJ1-1; 8 bases are shared with TRBD1. CDR1 is SQVTM, CDR2 ANQGSEA, per germline. Trimming removed 0 bases from V and 1 base from J; junction bases left unmatched: 10. The CDR3 sequence is 17 residues long. The CDR3: CSVEDRRQGARNTEAFF. CDR3 in DNA: TGCAGCGTTGAAGATCGGAGGCAGGGGGCTCGGAACACTGAAGCTTTCTTT.

The chain carries TRBV5-1 and TRBJ1-4; 7 bases are shared with TRBD1. V shed 4 bases and J 5 bases; nucleotides not matched to a gene: 8. Germline CDR1 reads SGHRS; CDR2 reads YFSETQ. The CDR3 runs 15 residues. The CDR3 region is CASSREGAPNEKLFF. Written as DNA, the CDR3 is TGCGCCAGCAGCCGGGAGGGGGCGCCCAATGAAAAACTGTTTTTT.

The V gene is TRBV19, the J gene TRBJ2-1; TRBD2 might be the D (5 bases). The germline V gene has CDR1 LNHDA and CDR2 SQIVND (reference sequence). This CDR3 comprises 15 residues. Trimming took off 3 bases at V and 4 bases at J, with 13 bases between the two ends. The CDR3 DNA sequence: TGTGCCAGTAGTATTATGGCGGGTCTGTACAATGAGCAGTTCTTC. It encodes CASSIMAGLYNEQFF.

The table lists this clone with a count of one. The V call is TRBV3-1 (or the pseudogene TRBV3-2), the J call TRBJ1-5, with TRBD1 matching 9 bases. J lost 3 bases, V lost 4 bases, and 4 bases had no gene match. Germline CDR1 and CDR2: LGHDT and YNNKEL (reference sequence). The length of the CDR3 is 15 residues. The chain's CDR3 is CASSPGTGINQPQHF. For the CDR3, the DNA is TGTGCCAGCAGCCCAGGGACAGGGATCAATCAGCCCCAGCATTTT.

The table lists this clone with a count of one. The V call is TRBV9, the J call TRBJ2-5; D is possibly TRBD1 (5 bases). V was clipped by 3 bases and J by 2 bases, with 11 bases between them. Germline values: CDR1 SGDLS, CDR2 YYNGEE. The CDR3 contains 14 residues. In nucleotides, the CDR3 is TGTGCCAGCAGCGCTTCAGGGTGGCAAGAGACCCAGTACTTC. Translating gives CASSASGWQETQYF.

For the CDR3, the DNA is TGTGCCAGCAGCGGGGAGATGGGAAATGAGCAGTTCTTC. Translation: CASSGEMGNEQFF. This chain joins TRBV2 and TRBJ2-1; tentative D call: TRBD2 (5 bases). Trimming shortened V by 6 bases and J by 7 bases, and 13 bases separated the two germline ends. The length of the CDR3 is 13 residues. The V gene's germline CDR1 is SNHLY and CDR2 FYNNEI.

The chain has TRBV7-2 and TRBJ2-1; 10 bases align to TRBD2. CDR1 and CDR2 (germline): SGHTA, FQGNSA. J lost 0 bases, V lost 5 bases, and 1 base had no gene match. The CDR3 length is 15 residues. The CDR3 protein is CASSPSGSSYNEQFF. The CDR3 coding sequence is TGTGCCAGCAGCCCTAGCGGGAGCTCCTACAATGAGCAGTTCTTC.

The gene calls are TRBV29-1 and TRBJ1-3; the match to TRBD1 covers 7 bases. V lost 5 bases to trimming and J lost 0 bases; unmatched junction nucleotides: 1. Germline V gene data show CDR1 as SQVTM and CDR2 as ANQGSEA. The CDR3 is 13 residues long. The CDR3 here is CSVRQGSGNTIYF. Written as DNA, the CDR3 is TGCAGCGTTCGACAGGGCTCTGGAAACACCATATATTTT.

The V call is TRBV27, the J call TRBJ2-7; D is unresolved. CDR3 length: 15 amino acids. Germline loops: CDR1 MNHEY, CDR2 SMNVEV (reference sequence). V was pared by 1 base and J by 2 bases, with 12 bases between. The CDR3 DNA follows: TGTGCCAGCAGTTTATTTCCAGCGAGTCCCTACGAGCAGTACTTC. This encodes CASSLFPASPYEQYF.

This chain joins TRBV6-2 or TRBV6-3 and TRBJ2-1, with TRBD1 as a possible D gene (6 bases). Germline V gene sequence: CDR1 MNHEY, CDR2 SVGEGT. Deletions cut 5 bases from V and 8 bases from J, with 13 bases between. This CDR3 is built from 13 residues. The CDR3 nucleotides read TGTGCCAGCAGTAACGACAGGTCTTATGAGCAGTTCTTC. This gives the protein CASSNDRSYEQFF.

This clone was picked up one time. The rearrangement links TRBV27 to TRBJ2-7; D is possibly TRBD2 (6 bases). Looked up from germline, CDR1 is MNHEY and CDR2 is SMNVEV (reference sequence). The V gene lost 1 base and the J gene lost 2 bases, with 12 bases spanning the gap. The length of the CDR3 is 15 residues. Here the CDR3 DNA reads TGTGCCAGCAGTTTATTGGGCGGGATGGCCTACGAGCAGTACTTC. Protein: CASSLLGGMAYEQYF.

This chain links TRBV18 with TRBJ1-1, with D possibly TRBD1 on 5 matching bases. Germline V gene data show CDR1 as KGHSH and CDR2 as LQKENI. The CDR3 extends over 14 amino acids. V lost 3 bases to trimming and J lost 6 bases, with 14 bases between them. The CDR3 spells CASSPPGGYAEAFF. As DNA, the CDR3 is TGTGCCAGCTCACCCCCGGGGGGGTACGCTGAAGCTTTCTTT.

V is TRBV23-1 and J is TRBJ1-2, with D unresolved. TRBV23-1 is an ORF; its function is uncertain. Trimming took off 2 bases at V and 4 bases at J, with 11 bases between the two ends. The CDR3 loop spans 14 amino acids. The CDR3 nucleotides are TGCGCCAGCAGTCAACTCCGGACGGGCTATGGCTACACCTTC. This translates into CASSQLRTGYGYTF.

The rearrangement joins TRBV28 to TRBJ1-1, with D possibly being TRBD1 (6 bases). Trimming took off 0 bases at V and 8 bases at J, with 7 bases between the two ends. Germline CDR1 MDHEN, CDR2 SYDVKM. This CDR3 is 12 amino acids long. The CDR3 loop is CASSLWDREAFF. The DNA for the CDR3 is TGTGCCAGCAGTTTATGGGACAGAGAAGCTTTCTTT. Based on the CDR3 plus reference TRBV28 and TRBJ1-1, the full variable domain is DVKVTQSSRYLVKRTGEKVFLECVQDMDHENMFWYRQDPGLGLRLIYFSYDVKMKEKGDIPEGYSVSREKKERFSLILESASTNQTSMYLCASSLWDREAFFGQGTRLTVV.

This clone was picked up a small number of times. This chain joins TRBV7-9 and TRBJ2-3; 12 positions match TRBD2. In germline, CDR1 is SEHNR, CDR2 FQNEAQ (reference sequence). There are 17 residues in the CDR3. The J segment lost 4 bases and the V segment lost 0 bases, leaving 5 bases of the junction unmatched. The CDR3 protein is CASSLAETSGSADTQYF. CDR3 DNA: TGTGCCAGCAGCTTAGCCGAGACTAGCGGGAGTGCAGATACGCAGTATTTT.